This is a list of T cell receptor beta chains from one sample in a study of glioma-infiltrating T cells. TCRdb reprocessed the multiplex PCR reads via MiXCR and lists one record per CDR3 protein. The sample lists 170,000 or so distinct CDR3 sequences, about 47% occurring once. The sequenced material came from glioma tissue, nonneoplastic brain tissue, or PBMCs (not recorded which). These receptors were collected from a human donor with low-grade glioma or glioblastoma, undergoing nonglioma brain surgery, or in good health (not recorded which). Both conserved end residues are trimmed from each CDR3. Each record gives: J gene, V gene, clone size, D gene, CDR3 protein. The D gene is left open where the match is weak. Only some rows state a clone size, as once, few, many or a class for expanded clones.

TRBJ2-3 | TRBV7-2 | NA | NA | ASSLVDCADTQY
TRBJ2-1 | TRBV30 | NA | TRBD2 | AWMSGGGYNEQF
TRBJ2-5 | TRBV5-1 | few | NA | ASSSNIQETQY
TRBJ1-2 | TRBV28 | many | TRBD1 | ASSLHSTGGYGYT
TRBJ2-7 | TRBV6-1 | many | TRBD1 | ASSIGTGGSYEQY
TRBJ2-7 | TRBV3-1 | few | TRBD2 | ASSQALAAYYEQY
TRBJ1-5 | TRBV20-1 | many | NA | SASTGEYSNQPQH
TRBJ1-1 | TRBV27 | NA | NA | ASSLMRSAEAF
TRBJ1-1 | TRBV28 | NA | NA | ASSAPLMNTGAF
TRBJ1-5 | TRBV29-1 | few | NA | SVGQSGQPQH
TRBJ2-1 | TRBV7-3 | NA | TRBD2 | ASSLVGDYSHNEQS
TRBJ2-1 | TRBV3-1 | few | TRBD2 | ASSYRGLAASNEQF
TRBJ1-5 | TRBV7-2 | NA | NA | ASSIRVGPPQH